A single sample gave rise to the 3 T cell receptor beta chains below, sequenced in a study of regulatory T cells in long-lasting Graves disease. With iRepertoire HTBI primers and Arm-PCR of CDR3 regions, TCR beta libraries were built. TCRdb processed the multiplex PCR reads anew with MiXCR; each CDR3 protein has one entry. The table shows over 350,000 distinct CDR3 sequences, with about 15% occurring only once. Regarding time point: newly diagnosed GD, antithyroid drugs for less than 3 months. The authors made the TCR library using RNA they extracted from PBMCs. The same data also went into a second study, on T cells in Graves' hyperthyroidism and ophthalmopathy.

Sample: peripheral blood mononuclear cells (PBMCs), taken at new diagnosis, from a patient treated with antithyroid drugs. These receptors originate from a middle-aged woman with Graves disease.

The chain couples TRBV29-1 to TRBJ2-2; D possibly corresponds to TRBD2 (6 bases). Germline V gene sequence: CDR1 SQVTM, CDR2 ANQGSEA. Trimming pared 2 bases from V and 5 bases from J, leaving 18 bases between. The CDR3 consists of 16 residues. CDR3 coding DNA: TGCAGCGTTGAAACCCTGGGGGGACGTAGGACCGGGGAGCTGTTTTTT. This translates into CSVETLGGRRTGELFF.

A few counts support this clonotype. CDR3 sequence reads: CSALSGYSYEQYF. CDR3 nucleotide sequence: TGCAGTGCTCTGAGCGGGTACTCCTACGAGCAGTACTTC. The rearrangement uses TRBV20-1 and TRBJ2-7, with TRBD2 as a possible D gene (6 bases). The CDR3 is made up of 13 amino acids. Germline V gives CDR1 DFQATT, CDR2 SNEGSKA (reference sequence). With 5 bases removed from V and 0 bases from J, the gap between germline ends came to 11 bases.

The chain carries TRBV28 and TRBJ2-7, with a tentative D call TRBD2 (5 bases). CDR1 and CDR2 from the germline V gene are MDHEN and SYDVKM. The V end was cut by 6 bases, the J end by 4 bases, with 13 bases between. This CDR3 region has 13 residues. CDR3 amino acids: CASRIGRRYEQYF. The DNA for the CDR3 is TGTGCCAGCAGAATTGGGAGACGATACGAGCAGTACTTC.